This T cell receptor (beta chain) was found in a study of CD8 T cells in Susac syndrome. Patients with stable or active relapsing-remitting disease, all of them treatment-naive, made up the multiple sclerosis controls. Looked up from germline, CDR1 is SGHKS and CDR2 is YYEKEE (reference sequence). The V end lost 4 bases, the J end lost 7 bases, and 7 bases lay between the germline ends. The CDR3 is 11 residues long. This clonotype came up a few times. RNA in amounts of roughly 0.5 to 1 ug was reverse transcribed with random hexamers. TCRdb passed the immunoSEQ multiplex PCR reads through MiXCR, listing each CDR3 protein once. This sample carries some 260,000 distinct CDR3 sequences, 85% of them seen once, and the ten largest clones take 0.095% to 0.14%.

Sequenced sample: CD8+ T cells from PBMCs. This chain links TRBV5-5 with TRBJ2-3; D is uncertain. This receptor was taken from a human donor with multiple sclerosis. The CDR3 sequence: CASSARNTQYF. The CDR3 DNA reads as TGTGCCAGCAGCGCCCGGAATACGCAGTATTTT.